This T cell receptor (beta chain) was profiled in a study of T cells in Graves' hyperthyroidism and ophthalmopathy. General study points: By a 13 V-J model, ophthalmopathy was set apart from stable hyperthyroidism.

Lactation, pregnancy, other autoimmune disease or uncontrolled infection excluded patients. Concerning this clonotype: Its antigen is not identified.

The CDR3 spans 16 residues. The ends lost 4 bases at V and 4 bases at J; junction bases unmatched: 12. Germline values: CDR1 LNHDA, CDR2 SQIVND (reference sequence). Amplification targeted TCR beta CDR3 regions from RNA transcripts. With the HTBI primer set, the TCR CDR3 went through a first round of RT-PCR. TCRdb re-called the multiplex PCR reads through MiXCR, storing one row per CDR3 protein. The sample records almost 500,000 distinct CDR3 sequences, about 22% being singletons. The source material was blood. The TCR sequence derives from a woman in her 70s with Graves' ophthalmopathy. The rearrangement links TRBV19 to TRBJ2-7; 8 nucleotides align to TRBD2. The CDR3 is CASSNPPSGSRYEQYF. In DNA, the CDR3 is TGTGCCAGTAGTAACCCCCCCAGCGGGAGTAGGTACGAGCAGTACTTC.